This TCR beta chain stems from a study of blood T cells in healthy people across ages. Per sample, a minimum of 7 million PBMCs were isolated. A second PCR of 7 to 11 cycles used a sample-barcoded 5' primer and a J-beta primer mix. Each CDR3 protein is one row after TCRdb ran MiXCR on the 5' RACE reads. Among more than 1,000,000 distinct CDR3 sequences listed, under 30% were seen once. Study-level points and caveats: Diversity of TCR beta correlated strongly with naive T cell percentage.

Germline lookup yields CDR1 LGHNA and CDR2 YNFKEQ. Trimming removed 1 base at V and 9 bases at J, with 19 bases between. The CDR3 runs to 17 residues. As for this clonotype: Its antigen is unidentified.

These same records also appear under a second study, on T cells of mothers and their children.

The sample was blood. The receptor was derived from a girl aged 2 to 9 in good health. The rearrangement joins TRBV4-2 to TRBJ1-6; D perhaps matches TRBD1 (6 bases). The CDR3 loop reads CASSQGHPDSRVSPLHF. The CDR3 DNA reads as TGTGCCAGCAGCCAAGGGCATCCGGACAGTAGAGTTTCACCCCTCCACTTT.